A single sample is the source of the 20 T cell receptor beta chains below, sequenced in a study of regulatory T cells in long-lasting Graves disease. Arm-PCR with iRepertoire HTBI primers amplified the CDR3 regions for these TCR beta libraries. TCRdb fed the multiplex PCR reads into MiXCR, producing one record per CDR3 protein. The sample comprises about 440,000 distinct CDR3 sequences, about 16% of which are singletons, and 9.5% to 12% rests with the top ten. Indicated time point: newly diagnosed GD, antithyroid drugs for less than 3 months. The TCR library was prepared using RNA isolated from PBMCs. This sample was also put to use in a study of T cells in Graves' hyperthyroidism and ophthalmopathy.

The sequences come from peripheral blood mononuclear cells (PBMCs), collected at new diagnosis, from a patient treated with antithyroid drugs. The receptors shown here come from a woman aged 25 to 39 with Graves disease.

At least ten counts were recorded for this clonotype. The chain couples TRBV27 to TRBJ1-4, with D unresolved. This CDR3 region has 16 residues. The germline CDR1 and CDR2 sequences are MNHEY and SMNVEV (reference sequence). V lost 3 bases, J lost 4 bases, and 15 bases lay in between. CDR3 amino acids: CASSFGIPKINEKLFF. The CDR3 region has the DNA TGTGCCAGCAGTTTTGGGATTCCTAAAATTAATGAAAAACTGTTTTTT.

There are many counts of this clonotype. The chain combines TRBV2 with TRBJ2-7; D gene unclear. The germline V gene encodes CDR1 SNHLY and CDR2 FYNNEI. V was shortened by 2 bases and J by 3 bases, with 11 bases between the two germline ends. The CDR3 length is 14 residues. The CDR3 is CASSEKGWNYEQYF. CDR3 bases: TGTGCCAGCAGTGAAAAGGGCTGGAACTACGAGCAGTACTTC.

The chain uses TRBV27 and TRBJ1-5; D is unresolved. V was pared by 6 bases and J by 0 bases, with 9 bases between. The germline V gene has CDR1 MNHEY and CDR2 SMNVEV (reference sequence). The CDR3 covers 14 residues. CDR3 DNA: TGTGCCAGCAGCACTCGGGGTAGCAATCAGCCCCAGCATTTT. Residues: CASSTRGSNQPQHF.

This clonotype has only a few counts. The chain links TRBV18 to TRBJ2-1; D possibly corresponds to TRBD1 (6 bases). The CDR3 length is 15 residues. The V gene lost 3 bases and the J gene lost 1 base, with 10 bases spanning the gap. Germline CDR1 and CDR2: KGHSH and LQKENI. CDR3: CASSPGQMSYNEQFF. The CDR3 coding sequence is TGTGCCAGCTCACCTGGACAGATGTCCTACAATGAGCAGTTCTTC.

This clonotype was detected many times. This chain joins TRBV20-1 and TRBJ2-7; perhaps TRBD2 as D (6 bases). Germline V lookup: CDR1 DFQATT, CDR2 SNEGSKA (reference sequence). Trimming left V 5 bases short and J 4 bases short, with 18 bases between. CDR3 length: 14 residues. CDR3 DNA: TGCAGTGCTCTGCTCCGGGACTGGAGGTACGAGCAGTACTTC. Translation: CSALLRDWRYEQYF.

Turning to this clonotype: Germline is not matched at one junction end, which may reflect a read error. The chain is built from TRBV7-3 and TRBJ2-5; D possibly matches TRBD1 or TRBD2 (6 bases each). CDR1 and CDR2 (germline): SGHTA, FQGTGA. This CDR3 is built from 15 residues. The CDR3 DNA sequence: TGCGCCAGCAGCCAGGAGGGACATACACAAGAGACCCAGTACTTC. Its translation: CASSQEGHTQETQYF.

In this sample, this clonotype turned up many times. The V call is TRBV5-1, the J call TRBJ1-5; a possible D gene is TRBD1 (6 bases). Germline CDR1 reads SGHRS; CDR2 reads YFSETQ. The CDR3 contains 15 residues. Trimming took off 0 bases at V and 4 bases at J, with 11 bases between the two ends. This chain's CDR3 is CASSLGTDVNQPQHF. The CDR3 region has the DNA TGCGCCAGCAGCTTGGGGACAGATGTTAATCAGCCCCAGCATTTT.

The CDR3 coding sequence is TGTGCCAGCAGGCAGCGGACAGGGCTCTTCACAGATACGCAGTATTTT. Its translation is CASRQRTGLFTDTQYF. This chain joins TRBV6-1 and TRBJ2-3, with TRBD1 matching 8 bases. V shed 6 bases, J shed 2 bases, and the junction held 10 bases outside the gene matches. Looked up from germline, CDR1 is MNHNS and CDR2 is SASEGT. The CDR3 runs to 16 residues.

This clonotype was detected many times. The chain couples TRBV5-1 to TRBJ2-1, with D unclear. The germline V gene has CDR1 SGHRS and CDR2 YFSETQ. The V end was cut by 0 bases, the J end by 0 bases, with 10 bases between. The CDR3 is 16 amino acids. CDR3 DNA sequence: TGCGCCAGCAGCTTGGGAGCGCACAGCTCCTACAATGAGCAGTTCTTC. Translating it yields CASSLGAHSSYNEQFF.

This clonotype was observed many times. The gene calls are TRBV6-1 and TRBJ2-1, with 7 bases lining up with TRBD2. Germline V gives CDR1 MNHNS, CDR2 SASEGT. The CDR3 runs to 19 residues. The junction had 25 bases not matched to a gene; V was cut back by 6 bases and J by 8 bases. The DNA for the CDR3 is TGTGCCAGCAGCAGGGAGGGCGGCACGACGGGAGCCCCGGTGTATGAGCAGTTCTTC. Amino acid sequence: CASSREGGTTGAPVYEQFF.

This clonotype was seen ten or more times. V usage is TRBV6-1 and J usage is TRBJ2-7, with 9 bases fitting TRBD2. The CDR3 has 20 residues. Unmatched junction bases numbered 28, after V lost 4 bases and J lost 9 bases. In germline, CDR1 is MNHNS, CDR2 SASEGT. The CDR3 DNA follows: TGTGCCAGCAGTGTAGATGCGGGAGTAGCGGGAGTTTGGGCTGGTTCTGGGCAGTACTTC. It translates to CASSVDAGVAGVWAGSGQYF.

This clonotype was detected many times. The chain is built from TRBV30 and TRBJ2-7; D call uncertain. This CDR3 comprises 12 residues. Trimming shortened V by 6 bases and J by 3 bases, and 12 bases separated the two germline ends. CDR1 GTSNPN and CDR2 SVGIG come from the germline V gene (reference sequence). In DNA, the CDR3 is TGTGCCTGTAGTCCGAACAACTACGAGCAGTACTTC. It encodes CACSPNNYEQYF.

The rearrangement uses TRBV14 and TRBJ2-1; 12 positions match TRBD2. Trimming at V came to 4 bases and at J to 4 bases, leaving 11 bases not matched to a gene. Germline CDR1 and CDR2: SGHDN and FVKESK. The CDR3 length is 18 residues. CDR3 loop: CASSLGTSGPKYYNEQFF. The DNA of the CDR3 is TGTGCCAGCAGCCTCGGGACTAGCGGGCCGAAATATTACAATGAGCAGTTCTTC.

This clonotype came up many times. At one end, the junction sequence differs from germline, possibly due to a read error. This chain links TRBV7-2 with TRBJ2-7; D not certain. The CDR3 is 14 residues long. Germline lookup yields CDR1 SGHTA and CDR2 FQGNSA. The CDR3 loop reads CASSLGGSSHEQYF. The DNA for the CDR3 is TGTGCCAGCAGCTTAGGGGGTAGCTCCCACGAGCAGTACTTC.

This clonotype was seen at least ten times. The CDR3 loop reads CASSLRQGARSSYEQYF. CDR3 in DNA: TGCGCCAGCAGCTTGCGCCAGGGGGCGAGAAGCTCCTACGAGCAGTACTTC. V and J are TRBV5-1 and TRBJ2-7; TRBD1 matches 8 bases. The germline CDR1 and CDR2 sequences are SGHRS and YFSETQ. This CDR3 region has 17 residues. Trimming at V came to 1 base and at J to 0 bases, leaving 9 bases not matched to a gene.

V gene TRBV7-2 combines with J gene TRBJ1-2; 7 bases line up with TRBD1. The CDR3 loop spans 13 amino acids. The V gene's germline CDR1 is SGHTA and CDR2 FQGNSA. With 6 bases clipped from V and 8 bases from J, the junction kept 9 bases outside the gene matches. CDR3 DNA: TGTGCCAGCAGACCAAGACAGGGAGAGGGCTACACCTTC. This translates into CASRPRQGEGYTF.

This clonotype was seen repeatedly, ten times or more. The J gene is TRBJ2-1, the V gene TRBV7-2; TRBD2 is a possible D gene (6 bases). The V end lost 6 bases, the J end lost 14 bases, and 14 bases lay between the germline ends. CDR1 and CDR2 (germline): SGHTA, FQGNSA. This CDR3 has 11 residues. The CDR3 region is CASSYDREEFF. The CDR3 DNA is TGTGCCAGCAGTTACGATAGGGAGGAGTTCTTC.

This clonotype came up many times. The chain couples TRBV7-9 to TRBJ2-7; D is possibly TRBD1 (6 bases). Germline V lookup: CDR1 SEHNR, CDR2 FQNEAQ (reference sequence). V was pared by 0 bases and J by 3 bases, with 18 bases between. This CDR3 is 17 amino acids long. CDR3 coding DNA: TGTGCCAGCAGCTTAGCGGGGCACGGGACACGGAACTACGAGCAGTACTTC. This translates into CASSLAGHGTRNYEQYF.

This rearrangement joins TRBV6-9 to TRBJ1-3; 7 bases align to TRBD1. Germline loops: CDR1 MNHGY, CDR2 SVAAGI. With V trimmed by 3 bases and J by 2 bases, 13 bases remained unmatched. This CDR3 spans 18 amino acids. The DNA for the CDR3 is TGTGCCAGCAGTTACACTTACTACAGGGGCGCGGCTGGAAACACCATATATTTT. The encoded protein is CASSYTYYRGAAGNTIYF.

This clonotype has a handful of counts. It may be a read error: a sequence one base away is much more abundant. V usage is TRBV6-2 or TRBV6-3 and J usage is TRBJ1-1, with 8 nucleotides matching TRBD1. Germline assignment: CDR1 MNHEY and CDR2 SVGEGT. The CDR3 extends over 14 amino acids. CDR3 in DNA: TGTGCCAGCATGCACAGGGGGTGGAACGCTGAAGCTTTCTTT. It codes for CASMHRGWNAEAFF.